This section outlines one T cell receptor beta chain sequence together with its context. The antigen it binds to is not known. Base qualities are not provided; no much larger clone lies one nucleotide away. These data belong to a study of cytomegalovirus exposure and HLA in healthy donors (dated by TCRdb to about 2017). Regarding the research as a whole: According to a later analysis, the 120 or so validation repertoires were produced on the same platform as the roughly 700 repertoires of the first cohort. Besides the first cohort of roughly 660 subjects, a separate validation cohort made up of over a hundred different subjects was used. The aim of the study was to test whether cataloging public T cell receptors could identify signatures of past pathogen exposure. To predict cytomegalovirus infection status, the study combined high-throughput TCR immunosequencing, statistical association of individual TCRs with disease status, and machine learning.

CDR1 and CDR2 were assigned from the germline V gene as MNHEY and SVGAGI. V loses 3 bases at its end and J loses 6 bases; junction bases beyond the gene matches: 5. The CDR3 has 14 amino acids, counting the end cysteine and phenylalanine. The kept DNA is CDR3 alone, 42 bases in frame from the first base. The method behind the library was the immunoSEQ multiplex PCR assay. The paper's data handling went like this. A statistical classification framework was developed to diagnose cytomegalovirus status using the catalog of TCR beta chain sequences. As stored in TCRdb, this immuneACCESS dataset retains in-frame rearrangements with V and J assigned. A fraction of the clones does not appear; measured against another copy, unresolved V genes explain less than half of the discrepancy, and the remainder lacks a known reason. V and J calls and clone size follow that table, whereas D and trimming were derived from the DNA. Within this sample are around 170,000 clones, with around 90% of them counted one time only. The ten most abundant clones make up approximately 3% of the sample.

Donors formed part of the validation cohort, which comprised about 130 subjects and was distinct from the first cohort of several hundred subjects. Paper-wide results and their limitations: The authors suggested that the approach could potentially be generalized to other disease states and immunological phenotypes. Of the cluster scores, 90% to 95% were above 0 in a later analysis, which found that TCRs clustered in the first cohort also tended to co-occur in the 130 or so validation repertoires. Cytomegalovirus status was reported to be diagnosed by the classifier with high specificity and sensitivity in both the original and validation cohorts. A few of the identified cytomegalovirus-associated TCR beta chains were confirmed in vitro to be specific for cytomegalovirus antigens. In the study, approximately 150 TCR beta chains were listed as associated with cytomegalovirus. While some public TCRs were present in many individuals, most TCR sequences turned up only very rarely across donors. A later analysis lacked HLA typing for the validation cohort, so it scored co-occurrence in that cohort across all 110 or so repertoires.

The sample was PBMCs. This clonotype was sampled from a man between 18 and 35 years old in good health and CMV-seronegative. Recombination joined TRBV6-5 with TRBJ2-1, with TRBD1 identical over 7 junction bases. At the DNA level, the sequence is TGTGCCAGCAGTTATCTTAGACAGGGCAATGAGCAGTTCTTC. Protein translation: CASSYLRQGNEQFF.